One sample yielded the 18 T cell receptor beta chains listed below, sequenced in a study. Each CDR3 protein gets one entry after TCRdb re-called the 5' RACE reads with MiXCR. The sample holds approximately 50,000 distinct CDR3 sequences, less than 25% seen once. Cells sorted as Tregs were CD4+, CD25+ and CD127-/low. The sample taken for sequencing was tumor-infiltrating Tregs sorted from the breast tumor. All receptors come from a female donor with breast cancer.

The V call is TRBV5-1, the J call TRBJ1-1, with D tentatively TRBD1 (6 bases). CDR3 length: 14 residues. CDR1 and CDR2 from the germline V gene are SGHRS and YFSETQ. Trimming removed 4 bases at V and 4 bases at J, with 14 bases between. The CDR3 DNA sequence: TGCGCCAGCAGCAAACAGGGTGGGGGCACTGAAGCTTTCTTT. Translating it yields CASSKQGGGTEAFF.

V gene TRBV12-3 or TRBV12-4 combines with J gene TRBJ2-3; D is uncertain. This CDR3 is built from 11 residues. V was cut by 4 bases and J by 6 bases, with 5 bases left in between. The CDR3 here is CASSSRDTQYF. CDR3 bases: TGTGCCAGCAGTTCCAGGGATACGCAGTATTTT.

This clonotype has ten or more counts. This chain joins TRBV5-1 and TRBJ2-7; D uncertain. V shed 4 bases and J shed 2 bases, with 13 bases lying between them. Germline V gene lookup returns CDR1 SGHRS and CDR2 YFSETQ. This CDR3 contains 14 residues. In DNA form, the CDR3 reads TGCGCCAGCAGCCGCGACGGTAGGACCTACGAGCAGTACTTC. It is translated as CASSRDGRTYEQYF.

A single count supports this clonotype. One end of the junction varies from germline; a read error may be responsible. The rearrangement links TRBV5-1 to TRBJ1-3; possibly TRBD1 for D (5 bases). CDR3 length: 15 amino acids. Germline values: CDR1 SGHRS, CDR2 YFSETQ. The CDR3 nucleotides read TGCGCCAGCAGCAGGGGCGGGCGCTCTGGGAACACCATATATTTT. Translated: CASSRGGRSGNTIYF.

This clonotype has a count of ten or more. V gene TRBV7-9 combines with J gene TRBJ2-3, with 8 bases lining up with TRBD1. The ends lost 5 bases at V and 9 bases at J; junction bases unmatched: 7. CDR1 and CDR2 from the germline V gene are SEHNR and FQNEAQ (reference sequence). This CDR3 comprises 13 residues. The chain's CDR3 is CASSHWTGHTQYF. The DNA of the CDR3 is TGTGCCAGCAGCCACTGGACAGGGCACACGCAGTATTTT. Looking up the rest from reference TRBV7-9 and TRBJ2-3 gives the full variable domain: DTGVSQNPRHKITKRGQNVTFRCDPISEHNRLYWYRQTLGQGPEFLTYFQNEAQLEKSRLLSDRFSAERPKGSFSTLEIQRTEQGDSAMYLCASSHWTGHTQYFGPGTRLTVL.

The chain recombines TRBV12-3 or TRBV12-4 with TRBJ2-5, with TRBD1 matching over 10 bases. The CDR3 is made up of 14 amino acids. Trimming removed 5 bases from V and 1 base from J; junction bases left unmatched: 1. CDR3 sequence reads: CASSRQGAQETQYF. The CDR3, as DNA: TGTGCCAGCAGTCGACAGGGGGCCCAAGAGACCCAGTACTTC.

This clonotype was counted between two and nine times. The V and J genes are TRBV4-1 and TRBJ1-2; D possibly corresponds to TRBD1 (5 bases). Germline lookup yields CDR1 MGHRA and CDR2 YSYEKL. V dropped 0 bases and J dropped 2 bases, with 7 bases sitting between them. There are 14 residues in the CDR3. The CDR3 sequence is CASSQDPGNYGYTF. CDR3 nucleotides: TGCGCCAGCAGCCAAGATCCAGGGAACTATGGCTACACCTTC.

The gene calls are TRBV20-1 and TRBJ2-2, with D possibly called TRBD1 or TRBD2 (6 bases each). Germline CDR1 is DFQATT and CDR2 is SNEGSKA (reference sequence). CDR3 length: 15 amino acids. Trimming pared 6 bases from V and 4 bases from J, leaving 18 bases between. CDR3 sequence (DNA): TGCAGTGCCCCCTTTGGGGGGCCGGGCACCGGGGAGCTGTTTTTT. It specifies CSAPFGGPGTGELFF.

This chain uses TRBV27 with TRBJ2-5, with 15 bases fitting TRBD2. CDR3 length: 16 residues. Germline V gives CDR1 MNHEY, CDR2 SMNVEV (reference sequence). The V segment lost 5 bases and the J segment 5 bases; nucleotides outside the gene matches: 6. Here the CDR3 reads CASSPGLAGGVETQYF. DNA of the CDR3: TGTGCCAGCAGTCCGGGACTAGCGGGAGGTGTGGAGACCCAGTACTTC.

In its sample, this clonotype was seen a few times. The J gene is TRBJ2-4, the V gene TRBV27; a possible D gene is TRBD2 (6 bases). The CDR3 has 13 amino acids. V dropped 8 bases and J dropped 1 base, with 9 bases sitting between them. The germline V gene has CDR1 MNHEY and CDR2 SMNVEV (reference sequence). The CDR3 DNA follows: TGTGCCAGCCCACTAGCCGCCAAAAACATTCAGTACTTC. Its protein product is CASPLAAKNIQYF.

This clonotype was recorded many times. The V gene is TRBV29-1, the J gene TRBJ1-2; TRBD1 agrees at 7 bases. Germline values: CDR1 SQVTM, CDR2 ANQGSEA. The CDR3 extends over 13 amino acids. Trimming removed 4 bases from V and 6 bases from J; junction bases left unmatched: 8. DNA of the CDR3: TGCAGCGTTGGAGGGACAGAGCTTCATGGCTACACCTTC. Its protein is CSVGGTELHGYTF.

This clonotype was seen ten or more times. The CDR3 DNA is TGCAGTGCTAGAGTTGGGACTGGGGTAGATACGCAGTATTTT. Protein product: CSARVGTGVDTQYF. The chain employs TRBV20-1 and TRBJ2-3; the D gene is possibly TRBD2 (6 bases). The V end lost 1 base, the J end lost 5 bases, and 13 bases lay between the germline ends. This CDR3 is built from 14 residues. The V gene's germline CDR1 is DFQATT and CDR2 SNEGSKA (reference sequence).

This clonotype was counted only a few times. A read error may explain this, as a much larger clone is one base away. The CDR3 ends on some other residue instead of the conserved phenylalanine or tryptophan, so this is likely a read error. In DNA form, the CDR3 reads TGTGCCAGCAGCCTTCGGGCAGGGTTGGAAAAACTGTTTGTT. Protein: CASSLRAGLEKLFV. The chain carries TRBV7-9 and TRBJ1-4, with D maybe TRBD1 (5 bases). CDR1 is SEHNR and CDR2 is FQNEAQ in the germline V gene (reference sequence). This CDR3 spans 14 amino acids. Trimming took off 5 bases at V and 8 bases at J, with 15 bases between the two ends.

This chain joins TRBV12-3 or TRBV12-4 and TRBJ1-2; D gene unclear. The CDR3 consists of 12 residues. V was trimmed by 5 bases and J by 4 bases, leaving 8 bases between them. The CDR3 loop is CASSRDFYGYTF. DNA of the CDR3: TGTGCCAGCAGTCGGGATTTCTATGGCTACACCTTC.

This clonotype was observed a handful of times. The J gene is TRBJ2-7, the V gene TRBV7-6; no clear D. CDR3 length equals 13 residues. The V gene lost 5 bases and the J gene lost 6 bases, with 14 bases spanning the gap. Germline CDR1 reads SGHVS; CDR2 reads FNYEAQ. CDR3 coding DNA: TGTGCCAGCAGCCCAAGACCCCGGAGCGAGCAGTACTTC. Encoded protein: CASSPRPRSEQYF.

The V and J genes are TRBV7-8 and TRBJ2-2; the match to TRBD2 covers 9 bases. The germline gives CDR1 SGHVS, CDR2 FQNEAQ. J gave up 4 bases and V 2 bases, and 8 bases lay outside the gene matches. The CDR3 is 17 residues long. The CDR3 region is CASSLSRGLAGTGELFF. The DNA of the CDR3 is TGTGCCAGCAGCTTATCGAGGGGACTAGCAGGCACCGGGGAGCTGTTTTTT.

To note about this clonotype: At one boundary the junction diverges from the germline segment, which might be a read error. This rearrangement joins TRBV28 to TRBJ2-1, with 7 bases lining up with TRBD2. CDR1 and CDR2 from the germline V gene are MDHEN and SYDVKM. The CDR3 extends over 15 amino acids. CDR3 DNA: TGTGCCAGCAGTTTAGGGGGACTACGCTTCCATGAGCAGCTCTTC. Protein sequence: CASSLGGLRFHEQLF.

The J gene is TRBJ1-2, the V gene TRBV5-5, with D unclear. CDR3 length equals 14 residues. Germline V CDR1 and CDR2: SGHKS, YYEKEE (reference sequence). Trimming shortened V by 2 bases and J by 2 bases, and 10 bases separated the two germline ends. This chain's CDR3 is CASSLTGTNYGYTF. DNA of the CDR3: TGTGCCAGCAGCTTAACCGGAACCAACTATGGCTACACCTTC.